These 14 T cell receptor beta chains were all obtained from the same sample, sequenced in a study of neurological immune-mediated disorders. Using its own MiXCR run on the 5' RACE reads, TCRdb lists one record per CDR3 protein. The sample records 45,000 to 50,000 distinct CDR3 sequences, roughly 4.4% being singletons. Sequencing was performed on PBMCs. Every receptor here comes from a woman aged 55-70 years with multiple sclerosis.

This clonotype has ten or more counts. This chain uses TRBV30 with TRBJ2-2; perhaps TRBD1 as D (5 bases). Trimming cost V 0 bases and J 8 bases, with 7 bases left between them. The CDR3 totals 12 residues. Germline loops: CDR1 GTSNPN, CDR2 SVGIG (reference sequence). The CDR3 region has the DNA TGTGCCTGGAGTGTCAGGGTTGGGGAGCTGTTTTTT. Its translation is CAWSVRVGELFF.

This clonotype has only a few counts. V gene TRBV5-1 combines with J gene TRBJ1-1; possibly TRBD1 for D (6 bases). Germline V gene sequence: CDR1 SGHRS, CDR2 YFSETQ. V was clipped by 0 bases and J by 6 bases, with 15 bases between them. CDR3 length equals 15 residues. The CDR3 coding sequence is TGCGCCAGCAGCTTGGGTACACAGGGCTCCCCTGAAGCTTTCTTT. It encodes CASSLGTQGSPEAFF.

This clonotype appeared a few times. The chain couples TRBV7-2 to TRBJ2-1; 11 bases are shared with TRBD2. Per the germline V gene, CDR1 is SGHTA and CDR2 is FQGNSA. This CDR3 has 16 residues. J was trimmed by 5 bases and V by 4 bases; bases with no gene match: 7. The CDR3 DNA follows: TGTGCCAGCAGCTCCGGACTAGCGGGTATCGACAATGAGCAGTTCTTC. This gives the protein CASSSGLAGIDNEQFF. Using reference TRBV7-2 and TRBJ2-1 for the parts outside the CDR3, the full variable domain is GAGVSQSPSNKVTEKGKDVELRCDPISGHTALYWYRQSLGQGLEFLIYFQGNSAPDKSGLPSDRFSAERTGGSVSTLTIQRTQQEDSAVYLCASSSGLAGIDNEQFFGPGTRLTVL.

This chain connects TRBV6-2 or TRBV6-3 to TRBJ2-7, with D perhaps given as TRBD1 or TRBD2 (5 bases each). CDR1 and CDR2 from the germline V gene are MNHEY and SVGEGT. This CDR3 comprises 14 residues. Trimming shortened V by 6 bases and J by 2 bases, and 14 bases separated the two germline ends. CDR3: CASSSGPTPYEQYF. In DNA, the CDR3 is TGTGCCAGCAGCTCGGGACCAACGCCCTACGAGCAGTACTTC.

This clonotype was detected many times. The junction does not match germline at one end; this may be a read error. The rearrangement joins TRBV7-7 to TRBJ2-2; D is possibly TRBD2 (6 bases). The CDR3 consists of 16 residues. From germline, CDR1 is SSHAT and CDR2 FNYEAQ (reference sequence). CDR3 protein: CASSLGSTGDTGELFF. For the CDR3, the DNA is TGTGCTAGCAGCTTAGGAAGCACGGGGGACACCGGGGAGCTGTTTTTT.

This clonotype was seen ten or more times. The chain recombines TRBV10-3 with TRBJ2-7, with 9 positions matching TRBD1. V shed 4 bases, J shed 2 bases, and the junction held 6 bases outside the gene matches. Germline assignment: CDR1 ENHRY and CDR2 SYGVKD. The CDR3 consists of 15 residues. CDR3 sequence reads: CAISGTGQGPYEQYF. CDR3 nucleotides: TGTGCCATCAGTGGGACGGGACAGGGACCCTACGAGCAGTACTTC.

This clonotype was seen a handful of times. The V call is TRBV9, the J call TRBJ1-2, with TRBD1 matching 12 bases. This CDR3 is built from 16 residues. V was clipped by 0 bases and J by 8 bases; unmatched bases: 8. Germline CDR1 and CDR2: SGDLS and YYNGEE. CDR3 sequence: CASSVAMGQGAFGYTF. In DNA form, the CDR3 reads TGTGCCAGCAGCGTAGCTATGGGACAGGGGGCCTTCGGCTACACCTTC.

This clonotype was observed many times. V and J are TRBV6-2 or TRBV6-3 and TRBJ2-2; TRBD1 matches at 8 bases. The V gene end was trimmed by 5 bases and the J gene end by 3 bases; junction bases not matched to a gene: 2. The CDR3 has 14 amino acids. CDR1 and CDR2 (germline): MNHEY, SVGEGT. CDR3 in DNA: TGTGCCAGCAGTGCGGGACAGGACACCGGGGAGCTGTTTTTT. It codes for CASSAGQDTGELFF.

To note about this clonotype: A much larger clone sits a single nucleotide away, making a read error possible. The CDR3 here is CVSSTDRAGELFF. In DNA, the CDR3 is TGTGTCAGCAGCACAGACAGGGCCGGGGAGCTGTTTTTT. V usage is TRBV9 and J usage is TRBJ2-2; 7 positions match TRBD1. CDR3 length equals 13 residues. From germline, CDR1 is SGDLS and CDR2 YYNGEE.

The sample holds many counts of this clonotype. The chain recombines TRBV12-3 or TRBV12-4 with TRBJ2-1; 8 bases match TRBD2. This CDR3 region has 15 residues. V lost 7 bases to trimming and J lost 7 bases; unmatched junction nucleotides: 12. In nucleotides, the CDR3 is TGTGCCAGCACCAACCCGGGACTAGGGTGGAATGAGCAGTTCTTC. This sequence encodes CASTNPGLGWNEQFF.

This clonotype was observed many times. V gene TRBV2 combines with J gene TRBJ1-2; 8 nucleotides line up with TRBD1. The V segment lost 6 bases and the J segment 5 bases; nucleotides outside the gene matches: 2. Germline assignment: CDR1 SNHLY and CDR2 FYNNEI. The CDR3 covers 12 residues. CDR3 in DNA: TGTGCCAGCAGCGGGACAGGATATGGCTACACCTTC. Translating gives CASSGTGYGYTF.

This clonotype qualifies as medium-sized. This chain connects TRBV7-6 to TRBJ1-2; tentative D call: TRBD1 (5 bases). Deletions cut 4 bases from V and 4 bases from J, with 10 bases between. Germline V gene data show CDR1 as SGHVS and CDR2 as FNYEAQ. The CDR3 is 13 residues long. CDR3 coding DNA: TGTGCCAGCAGCTACGACAGTACCTATGGCTACACCTTC. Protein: CASSYDSTYGYTF.

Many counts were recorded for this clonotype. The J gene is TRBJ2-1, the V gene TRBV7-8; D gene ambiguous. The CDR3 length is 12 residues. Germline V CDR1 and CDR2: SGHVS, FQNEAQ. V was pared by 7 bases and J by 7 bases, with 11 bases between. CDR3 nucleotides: TGTGCCAGCAACAATATTTGGAATGAGCAGTTCTTC. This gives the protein CASNNIWNEQFF.

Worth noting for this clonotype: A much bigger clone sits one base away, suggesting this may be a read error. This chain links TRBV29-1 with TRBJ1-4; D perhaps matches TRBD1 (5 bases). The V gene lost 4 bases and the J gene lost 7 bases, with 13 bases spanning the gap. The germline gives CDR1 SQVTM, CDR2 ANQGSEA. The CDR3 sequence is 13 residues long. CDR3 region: CSVAGSKGEKLFF. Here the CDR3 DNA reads TGCAGCGTTGCAGGGTCAAAGGGTGAAAAACTGTTTTTT.